This record concerns one TCR beta chain sequence. This sample is drawn from a study of siplizumab effects on memory and regulatory T cells. Clones were sequenced by immunoSEQ multiplex PCR, and TCRdb holds only the in-frame ones, with some missing. The table records 99,000 or so clones, over 90% of them present only once. This CDR3 has 15 residues. CDR1 is SGHRS and CDR2 is YFSETQ in the germline V gene. Trimming shortened V by 0 bases and J by 5 bases, and 14 bases separated the two germline ends. This TCR was recovered from a human donor in good health. The chain has TRBV5-1 and TRBJ2-5; the D gene is possibly TRBD1 (5 bases). Sequencing was performed on Tregs sorted from blood. CDR3 region: CASSLGGSPGETQYF. CDR3 nucleotide sequence: TGCGCCAGCAGCTTGGGAGGATCCCCAGGGGAGACCCAGTACTTC.